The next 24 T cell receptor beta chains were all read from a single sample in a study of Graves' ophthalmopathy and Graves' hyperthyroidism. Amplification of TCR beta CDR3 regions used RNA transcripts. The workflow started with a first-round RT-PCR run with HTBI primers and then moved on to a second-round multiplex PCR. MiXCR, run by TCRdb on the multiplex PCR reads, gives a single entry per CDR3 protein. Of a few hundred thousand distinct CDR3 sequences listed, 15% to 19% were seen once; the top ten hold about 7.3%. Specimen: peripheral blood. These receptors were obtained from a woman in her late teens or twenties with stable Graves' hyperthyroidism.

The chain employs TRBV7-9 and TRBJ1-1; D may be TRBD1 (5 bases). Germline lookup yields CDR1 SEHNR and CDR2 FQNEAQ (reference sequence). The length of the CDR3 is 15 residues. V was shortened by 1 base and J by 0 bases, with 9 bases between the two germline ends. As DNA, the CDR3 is TGTGCCAGCAGCTTAGGGGGGTTCATGAACACTGAAGCTTTCTTT. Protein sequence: CASSLGGFMNTEAFF.

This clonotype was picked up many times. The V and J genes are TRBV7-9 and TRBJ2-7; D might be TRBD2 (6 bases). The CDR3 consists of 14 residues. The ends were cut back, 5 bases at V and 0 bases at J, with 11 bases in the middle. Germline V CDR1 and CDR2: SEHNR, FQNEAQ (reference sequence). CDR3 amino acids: CASSPGLSSYEQYF. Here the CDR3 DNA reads TGTGCCAGCAGCCCGGGACTGTCCTCCTACGAGCAGTACTTC.

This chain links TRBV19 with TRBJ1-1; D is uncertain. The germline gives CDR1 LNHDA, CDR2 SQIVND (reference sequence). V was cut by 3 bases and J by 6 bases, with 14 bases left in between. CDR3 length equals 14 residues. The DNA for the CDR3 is TGTGCCAGTAGTATCCTTCGGGGATCCGCTGAAGCTTTCTTT. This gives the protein CASSILRGSAEAFF.

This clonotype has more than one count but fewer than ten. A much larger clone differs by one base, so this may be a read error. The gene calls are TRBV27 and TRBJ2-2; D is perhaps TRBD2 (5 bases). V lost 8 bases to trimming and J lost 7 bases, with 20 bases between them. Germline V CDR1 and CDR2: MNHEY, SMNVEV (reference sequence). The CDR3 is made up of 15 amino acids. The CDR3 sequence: CASSIKWGANGELFF. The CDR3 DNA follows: TGTGCCAGCTCCATAAAGTGGGGAGCAAACGGGGAGCTGTTTTTT.

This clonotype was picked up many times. CDR3 sequence: CASSETGVNTEAFF. The CDR3 nucleotides are TGCGCCAGCAGTGAGACAGGGGTGAACACTGAAGCTTTCTTT. The chain is built from TRBV10-2 and TRBJ1-1, with 7 bases matching TRBD1. The trim removed 2 bases at V and 0 bases at J, leaving 0 bases unmatched. CDR3 size: 14 residues. Germline CDR1 is WSHSY and CDR2 is SAAADI.

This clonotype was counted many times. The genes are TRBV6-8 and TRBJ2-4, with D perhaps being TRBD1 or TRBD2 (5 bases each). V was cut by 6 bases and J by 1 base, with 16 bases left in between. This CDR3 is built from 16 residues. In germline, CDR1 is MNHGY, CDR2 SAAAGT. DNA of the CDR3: TGTGCCAGCAGCCACGGGGACCTCGGGGCCAAAAACATTCAGTACTTC. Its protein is CASSHGDLGAKNIQYF.

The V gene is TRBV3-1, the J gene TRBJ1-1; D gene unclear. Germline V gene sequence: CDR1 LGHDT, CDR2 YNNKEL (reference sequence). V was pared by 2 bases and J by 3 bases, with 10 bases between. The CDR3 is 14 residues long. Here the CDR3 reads CASSQLTWDTEAFF. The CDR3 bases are TGTGCCAGCAGCCAACTAACGTGGGACACTGAAGCTTTCTTT.

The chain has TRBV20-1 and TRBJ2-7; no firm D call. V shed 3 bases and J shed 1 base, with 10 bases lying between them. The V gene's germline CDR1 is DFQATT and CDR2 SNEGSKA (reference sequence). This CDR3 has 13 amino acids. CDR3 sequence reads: CSASGQPSYEQYF. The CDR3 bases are TGCAGTGCTAGCGGGCAGCCTTCCTACGAGCAGTACTTC.

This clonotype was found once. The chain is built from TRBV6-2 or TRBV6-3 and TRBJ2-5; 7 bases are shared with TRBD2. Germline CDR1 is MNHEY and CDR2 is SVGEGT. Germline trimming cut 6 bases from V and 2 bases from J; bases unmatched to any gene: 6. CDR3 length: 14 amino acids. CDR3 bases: TGTGCCAGCAGGCCCAGCGGGGTTCAAGAGACCCAGTACTTC. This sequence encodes CASRPSGVQETQYF.

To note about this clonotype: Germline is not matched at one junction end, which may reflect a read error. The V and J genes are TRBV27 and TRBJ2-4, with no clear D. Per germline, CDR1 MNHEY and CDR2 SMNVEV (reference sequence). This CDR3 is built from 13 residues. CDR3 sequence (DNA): TGTGCCAGCAGTTTATCGATTAGAAACATTAAGTACTTC. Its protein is CASSLSIRNIKYF.

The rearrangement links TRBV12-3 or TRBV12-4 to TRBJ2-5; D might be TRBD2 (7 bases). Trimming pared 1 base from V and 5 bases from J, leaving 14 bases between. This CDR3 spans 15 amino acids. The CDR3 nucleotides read TGTGCCAGCAGTTTAGGGGGGGGCCAGAAGGAGACCCAGTACTTC. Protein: CASSLGGGQKETQYF.

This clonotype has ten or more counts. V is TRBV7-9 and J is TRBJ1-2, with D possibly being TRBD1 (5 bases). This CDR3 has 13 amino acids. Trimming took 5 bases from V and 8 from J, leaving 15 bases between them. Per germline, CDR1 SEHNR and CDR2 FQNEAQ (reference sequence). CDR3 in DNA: TGTGCCAGCAGCCTTGGGACGGGTGAGGGCTACACCTTC. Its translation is CASSLGTGEGYTF.

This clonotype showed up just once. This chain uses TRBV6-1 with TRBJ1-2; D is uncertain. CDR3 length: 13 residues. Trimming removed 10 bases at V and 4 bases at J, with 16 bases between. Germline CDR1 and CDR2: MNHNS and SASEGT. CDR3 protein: CATSPSGIYGYTF. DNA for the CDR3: TGTGCCACTTCGCCATCCGGGATCTATGGCTACACCTTC.

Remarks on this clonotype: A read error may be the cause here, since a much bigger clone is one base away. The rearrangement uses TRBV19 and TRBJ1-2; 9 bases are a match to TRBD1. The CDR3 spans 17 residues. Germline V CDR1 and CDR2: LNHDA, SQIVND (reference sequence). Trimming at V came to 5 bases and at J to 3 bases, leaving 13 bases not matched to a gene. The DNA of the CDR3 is TGTGCCAGTAGTCCCTCCCCCTGGACAGGGGTTGACTATGGCTACACCTTC. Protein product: CASSPSPWTGVDYGYTF.

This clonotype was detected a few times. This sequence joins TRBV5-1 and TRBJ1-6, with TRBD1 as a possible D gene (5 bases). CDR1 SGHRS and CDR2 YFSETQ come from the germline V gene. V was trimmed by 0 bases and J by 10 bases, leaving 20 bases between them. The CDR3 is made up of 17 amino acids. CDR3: CASSLVQGASKESPLHF. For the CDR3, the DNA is TGCGCCAGCAGCTTGGTGCAGGGTGCATCGAAAGAGTCACCCCTCCACTTT.

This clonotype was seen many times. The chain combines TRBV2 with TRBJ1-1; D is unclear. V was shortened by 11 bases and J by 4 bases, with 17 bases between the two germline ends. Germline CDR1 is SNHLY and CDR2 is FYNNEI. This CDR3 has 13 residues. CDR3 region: CASAYGFSTEAFF. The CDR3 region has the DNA TGTGCCTCAGCGTATGGGTTCTCCACTGAAGCTTTCTTT.

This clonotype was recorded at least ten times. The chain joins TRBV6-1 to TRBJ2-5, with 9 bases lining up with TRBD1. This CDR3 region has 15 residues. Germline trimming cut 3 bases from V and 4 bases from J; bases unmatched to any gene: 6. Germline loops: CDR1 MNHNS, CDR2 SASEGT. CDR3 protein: CASSDRTGVRETQYF. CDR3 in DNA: TGTGCCAGCAGTGACAGGACAGGGGTTCGAGAGACCCAGTACTTC.

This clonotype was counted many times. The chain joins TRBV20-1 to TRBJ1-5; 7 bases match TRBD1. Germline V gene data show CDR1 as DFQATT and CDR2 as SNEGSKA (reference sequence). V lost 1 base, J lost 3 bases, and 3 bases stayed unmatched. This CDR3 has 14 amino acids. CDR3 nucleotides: TGCAGTGCTAGAGGGGGACAGCTCAATCAGCCCCAGCATTTT. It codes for CSARGGQLNQPQHF.

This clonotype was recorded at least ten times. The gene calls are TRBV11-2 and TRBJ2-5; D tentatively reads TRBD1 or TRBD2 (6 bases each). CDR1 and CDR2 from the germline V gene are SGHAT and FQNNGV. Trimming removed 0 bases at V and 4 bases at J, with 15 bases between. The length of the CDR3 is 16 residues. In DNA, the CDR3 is TGTGCCAGCAGCTTAGAGGGCAGGGGAGGCCGAGAGACCCAGTACTTC. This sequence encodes CASSLEGRGGRETQYF. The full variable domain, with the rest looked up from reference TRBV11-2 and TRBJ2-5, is EAGVAQSPRYKIIEKRQSVAFWCNPISGHATLYWYQQILGQGPKLLIQFQNNGVVDDSQLPKDRFSAERLKGVDSTLKIQPAKLEDSAVYLCASSLEGRGGRETQYFGPGTRLLVL.

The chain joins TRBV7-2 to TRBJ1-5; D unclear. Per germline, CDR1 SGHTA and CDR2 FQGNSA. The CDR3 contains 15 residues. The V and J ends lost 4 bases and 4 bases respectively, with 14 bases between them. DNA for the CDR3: TGTGCCAGCAGCTCCTCGTGGGGTTTAAATCAGCCCCAGCATTTT. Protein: CASSSSWGLNQPQHF.

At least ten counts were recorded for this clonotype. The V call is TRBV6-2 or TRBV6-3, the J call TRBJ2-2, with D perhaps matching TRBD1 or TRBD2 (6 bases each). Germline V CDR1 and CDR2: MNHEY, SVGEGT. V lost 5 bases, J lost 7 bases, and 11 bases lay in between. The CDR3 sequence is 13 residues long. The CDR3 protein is CASSRGAGGELFF. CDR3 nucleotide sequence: TGTGCCAGCAGTAGGGGGGCCGGCGGGGAGCTGTTTTTT.

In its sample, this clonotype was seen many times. CDR3: CAISGSGYDNSPLHF. The DNA of the CDR3 is TGTGCCATCAGTGGATCAGGGTACGATAATTCACCCCTCCACTTT. The chain couples TRBV10-3 to TRBJ1-6; tentatively, D is TRBD1 (5 bases). The CDR3 runs to 15 residues. The V gene's germline CDR1 is ENHRY and CDR2 SYGVKD. V lost 4 bases, J lost 5 bases, and 12 bases lay in between.

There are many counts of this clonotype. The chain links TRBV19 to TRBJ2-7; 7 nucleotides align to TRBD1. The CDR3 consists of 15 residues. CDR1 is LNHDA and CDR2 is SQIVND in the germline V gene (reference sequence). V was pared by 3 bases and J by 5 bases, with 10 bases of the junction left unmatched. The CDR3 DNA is TGTGCCAGTAGTATGGCCGGGACAGTGGCCCACGAGCAGTACTTC. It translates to CASSMAGTVAHEQYF.

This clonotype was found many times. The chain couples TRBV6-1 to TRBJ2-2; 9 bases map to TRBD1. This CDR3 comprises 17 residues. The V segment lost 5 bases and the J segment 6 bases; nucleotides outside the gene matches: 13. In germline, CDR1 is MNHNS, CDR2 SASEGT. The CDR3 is CASSPSRGQGIPGELFF. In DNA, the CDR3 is TGTGCCAGCAGTCCAAGCAGGGGACAGGGAATCCCCGGGGAGCTGTTTTTT.